The rows below give T cell receptor beta chains drawn from one sample of a study of cytomegalovirus exposure and HLA in healthy donors. Sequencing used immunoSEQ multiplex PCR; TCRdb keeps in-frame clones, though not all of them. In the table there are about 130,000 clones, 81% of which are singletons. Sequenced material: PBMCs. The source of these receptors is a man aged 18 to 30 in good health and CMV-seronegative. Both conserved end residues are trimmed from each CDR3. The D gene is left open where the match is weak.

D gene	CDR3 length	V gene	J gene	CDR3 protein
.	14	TRBV27	TRBJ1-2	ASSFRPTGAFYGYT
TRBD2	12	TRBV6-5	TRBJ2-5	ASSYSTSGREQY
.	10	TRBV30	TRBJ1-2	AWRMWGVRYT
TRBD1	12	TRBV5-6	TRBJ2-3	ASSQDRVTDTQY
.	12	TRBV5-6	TRBJ2-7	ASSLWTVSYEQY
.	11	TRBV28	TRBJ2-5	ASRWAYQETQY
.	15	TRBV5-1	TRBJ2-2	ASREGATILSAGELF
.	10	TRBV6-6	TRBJ2-5	ASSYPQETQY
TRBD1	10	TRBV6-5	TRBJ1-4	ASRGTDEKLF
.	15	TRBV4-2	TRBJ1-2	ASSQGGGGRTNYGYT
TRBD2	12	TRBV29-1	TRBJ2-2	SVVERGGFGELF
TRBD1	12	TRBV5-1	TRBJ1-2	ASSPGTGEGGYT
.	13	TRBV28	TRBJ2-3	ASSSYREGADTQY
.	13	TRBV19	TRBJ1-4	ASSRFWRQNEKLF
TRBD1	14	TRBV27	TRBJ1-6	ASRSRGRSYNSPLH
TRBD1	12	TRBV27	TRBJ1-4	ASSLQGASEKLF
.	12	TRBV10-2	TRBJ2-3	ASSAPSVADTQY
.	13	TRBV5-4	TRBJ2-2	ASSLGGDSTGELF
TRBD1	11	TRBV30	TRBJ1-5	AWEGQGGQPQH
TRBD1	13	TRBV9	TRBJ2-5	ASSVALTGLWGQY
TRBD2	15	TRBV9	TRBJ2-1	ASSVDLSGGLRNEQF
TRBD1	12	TRBV5-4	TRBJ2-7	ASNSGQGRNEQY
TRBD1	12	TRBV19	TRBJ1-5	ASGQDRWNQPQH
.	12	TRBV12-2	TRBJ2-3	ASRLGGGTDTQY
.	10	TRBV14	TRBJ2-7	ASSQGVYEQY
.	12	TRBV6-5	TRBJ2-6	ASSLGAGANVLT
.	12	TRBV19	TRBJ2-1	ASNGRGGNNEQF
TRBD1	12	TRBV6-5	TRBJ2-1	ASSAGQGNNEQF
TRBD1	12	TRBV2	TRBJ1-4	ASSRDRGNEKLF
.	10	TRBV19	TRBJ1-2	ASRGGTYGYT
.	12	TRBV5-6	TRBJ1-1	ASSPPGKNTEAF
.	12	TRBV29-1	TRBJ1-2	SVWVGGGDYGYT
TRBD1	17	TRBV7-8	TRBJ1-5	ASSRLNLRQGAITQPQH
.	10	TRBV6-5	TRBJ1-4	ASSPAGEKLF
.	13	TRBV9	TRBJ1-3	ASSPTPSSGNTIY
.	13	TRBV7-2	TRBJ1-5	ASSFARGLGGSQH
.	13	TRBV27	TRBJ2-2	ASSLRSVNTGELF
TRBD1	11	TRBV6-6	TRBJ1-5	ASRRQGGQPQH
.	11	TRBV6-6	TRBJ2-7	ASSYELAYEQY
TRBD1	13	TRBV28	TRBJ2-7	ASRAADRATYEQY
.	15	TRBV15	TRBJ1-1	ATSRDRGIIVNTEAF
.	12	TRBV10-1	TRBJ2-3	ASSPVFSGDTQY
TRBD1	14	TRBV4-3	TRBJ2-1	ASSQDSTGVGNEQF
.	12	TRBV5-3	TRBJ2-7	ARSLAASSYEQY
TRBD1	10	TRBV30	TRBJ1-2	AWSGTGTGYT
TRBD2	15	TRBV5-4	TRBJ2-2	ASSLELAGAHTGELF